This T cell receptor (beta chain) was documented in a study of T-cell reconstitution after alpha-beta-depleted transplantation in children. Construction of the TCRbeta library involved unique molecular identifiers. In TCRdb, the PCR reads were re-called with MiXCR into one record per CDR3 protein. The sample lists around 500,000 distinct CDR3 sequences; approximately 12% were seen once. Germline-derived CDR1 and CDR2 are MNHNS and SASEGT. The CDR3 runs to 14 residues. Germline trimming cut 9 bases from V and 4 bases from J; bases unmatched to any gene: 9. This clonotype was observed at least ten times.

The sample here was PBMCs from the stem cell graft donor, taken from the stem cell graft. The V gene is TRBV6-1, the J gene TRBJ2-7; 10 bases line up with TRBD1. This clonotype originated in a human donor who donated a stem cell graft to a child with combined immunodeficiency. Here the CDR3 DNA reads TGTGCCAGTAGGAGGGACAGGGGTAGGTACGAGCAGTACTTC. It specifies CASRRDRGRYEQYF.